By frequency in the sample, the clone carrying this T cell receptor beta chain is medium-sized (0.01 to 0.1%). Antigen: not known. Assay used: immunoSEQ multiplex PCR; TCRdb lists only in-frame clones, some missing. The data hold some 4,900 clones, with around three fifths observed a single time. This record comes from a study of CD4+ T cells in melanoma. Study-level findings and limits: A reported correlation linked neoantigen-specific CD4+ T cells to CD8+, macrophage and B cell function. In melanoma, neoantigen-specific CD4+ T cells reportedly differed in differentiation state.

V was trimmed by 0 bases and J by 4 bases, leaving 6 bases between them. Germline loops: CDR1 SGDLS, CDR2 YYNGEE. CDR3 length: 13 amino acids. Sequenced input: cells from a culture (not recorded whether cultured in vitro). This clonotype was obtained from a human donor with melanoma. The chain recombines TRBV9 with TRBJ2-3; unclear D gene. CDR3 coding DNA: TGTGCCAGCAGCGTAGTTAAGGCAGATACGCAGTATTTT. It translates to CASSVVKADTQYF.